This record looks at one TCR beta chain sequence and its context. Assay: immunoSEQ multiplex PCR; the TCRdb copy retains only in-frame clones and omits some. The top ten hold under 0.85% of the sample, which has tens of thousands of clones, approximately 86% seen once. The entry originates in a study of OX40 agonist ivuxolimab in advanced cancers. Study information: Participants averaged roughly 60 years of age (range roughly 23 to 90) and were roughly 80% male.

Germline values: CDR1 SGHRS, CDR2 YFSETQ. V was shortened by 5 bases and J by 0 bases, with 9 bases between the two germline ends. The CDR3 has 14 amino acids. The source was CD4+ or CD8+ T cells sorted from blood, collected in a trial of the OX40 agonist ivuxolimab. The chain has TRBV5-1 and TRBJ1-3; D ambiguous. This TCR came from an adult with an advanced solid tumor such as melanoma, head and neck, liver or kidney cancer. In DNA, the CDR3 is TGCGCCAGCAGTCGAGAGAGCTCTGGAAACACCATATATTTT. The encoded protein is CASSRESSGNTIYF.